Below, 5 T cell receptor beta chains from the same sample are listed, as sequenced in a study of blood T cell repertoires in COVID-19. The repertoire was sequenced with immunoSEQ multiplex PCR; TCRdb's copy has only in-frame clones and lacks some. The table lists around 250,000 clones, 84% of them singletons. Sequencing was done on a sample of peripheral blood. All receptors come from a human donor in a cohort sampled during active COVID-19.

The V call is TRBV18, the J call TRBJ2-3; no firm D call. V lost 4 bases to trimming and J lost 0 bases, with 14 bases between them. The CDR3 totals 16 residues. Germline CDR1 reads KGHSH; CDR2 reads LQKENI. The CDR3 DNA reads TGTGCCAGCTCACTGGGCAGCCCCTTGAGCACAGATACGCAGTATTTT. Translation: CASSLGSPLSTDTQYF.

CDR3: CASRRDYSNQPQHF. Written as DNA, the CDR3 is TGTGCCAGCAGACGGGACTATAGCAATCAGCCCCAGCATTTT. The rearrangement joins TRBV6-5 to TRBJ1-5, with D possibly matching TRBD1 (5 bases). Per germline, CDR1 MNHEY and CDR2 SVGAGI. V shed 6 bases and J shed 0 bases, with 9 bases lying between them. This CDR3 comprises 14 residues.

The chain recombines TRBV28 with TRBJ1-1, with TRBD1 as a possible D gene (5 bases). This CDR3 has 13 residues. The germline V gene has CDR1 MDHEN and CDR2 SYDVKM. Trimming pared 7 bases from V and 1 base from J, leaving 10 bases between. The CDR3 coding sequence is TGTGCCAGCACCTCTAGGGGGAACACTGAAGCTTTCTTT. It codes for CASTSRGNTEAFF.

V and J are TRBV27 and TRBJ2-2; D may be TRBD1 (6 bases). Germline V gives CDR1 MNHEY, CDR2 SMNVEV (reference sequence). V was pared by 5 bases and J by 4 bases, with 8 bases between. The CDR3 is made up of 13 amino acids. The CDR3 sequence: CASSPRGTGELFF. The CDR3 nucleotides are TGTGCCAGCAGTCCCAGGGGCACCGGGGAGCTGTTTTTT.

V and J are TRBV24-1 and TRBJ2-1; 7 positions match TRBD1. This CDR3 has 17 residues. V gave up 3 bases and J gave up 7 bases; unmatched junction bases: 14. The germline V gene has CDR1 KGHDR and CDR2 SFDVKD. CDR3 nucleotides: TGTGCCACCAGTGATCGTGCCGCGAGACAGGGTAGTAATGAGCAGTTCTTC. Translating it yields CATSDRAARQGSNEQFF.